This note documents a single T cell receptor beta chain sequence. This specimen belongs to a study of shared clonotypes between healthy human individuals. Generated by immunoSEQ multiplex PCR, the TCRdb table keeps only in-frame clones and is missing some. Among about 460,000 clones, 70% to 80% were seen once, and the ten largest hold approximately 12%. Germline loops: CDR1 SNHLY, CDR2 FYNNEI. The CDR3 length is 13 residues. Trimming removed 7 bases from V and 3 bases from J; junction bases left unmatched: 6. The TCR originated in a woman in her thirties or forties in good health. Some clones in this sample may be carry-over from other donors' samples. Sequencing was done on a sample of PBMCs. J is TRBJ2-7 and V is TRBV2; 7 nucleotides match TRBD2. The chain's CDR3 is CASKLTSSYEQYF. The CDR3 bases are TGTGCCAGCAAACTGACTAGCAGCTACGAGCAGTACTTC.